The table lists the clone carrying this TCR beta chain with a few counts. The same CDR3 arises from other DNA sequences in this sample as well. TCRdb's copy holds only in-frame clones and misses some; the assay was immunoSEQ multiplex PCR. Altogether 2 million to 2.5 million clones are present, around 90% being singletons, with the ten largest covering roughly 0.34%. The data originate from a study of shared clonotypes between healthy human individuals. Study-level information: Three plates were used per donor for CD4 naive, three for CD4 memory, two for CD8 naive and one for CD8 memory.

The CDR3 sequence is 11 residues long. Trimming took 4 bases from V and 1 from J, leaving 2 bases between them. Looked up from germline, CDR1 is SGHNT and CDR2 is YYREEE (reference sequence). The material sequenced was naive CD4+ T cells from PBMCs. Subset described: CD45RA+ positively selected. The TCR originated in a man younger than 35 in good health. Some clones in this sample may be carry-over from other donors' samples. The V gene is TRBV5-4, the J gene TRBJ2-5; D not certain. CDR3 amino acids: CASSAQETQYF. CDR3 coding DNA: TGTGCCAGCAGCGCCCAAGAGACCCAGTACTTC.